These 8 T cell receptor beta chains came from one sample sequenced in a study of regulatory T cells. Primers: 52 TRBV forward and 13 TRBJ reverse. The assay was immunoSEQ multiplex PCR, and TCRdb's table has in-frame clones only and misses some. The profile shows a few thousand clones, approximately 80% of them singletons. Input material: CD8+ T cells sorted from blood. Receptors were obtained from a child younger than 18 with CD3G deficiency.

This clone showed up just once. The chain couples TRBV4-1 to TRBJ2-3; 7 positions match TRBD2. Losses at the gene ends were 6 bases for V and 0 bases for J; bases not matched to a gene: 6. The germline CDR1 and CDR2 sequences are MGHRA and YSYEKL. The CDR3 totals 15 residues. The CDR3 loop is CASSRGERSTDTQYF. CDR3 nucleotides: TGCGCCAGCAGTCGGGGGGAGCGAAGCACAGATACGCAGTATTTT.

V gene TRBV7-9 combines with J gene TRBJ1-2; no definite D call. This CDR3 is built from 12 residues. Germline V gene sequence: CDR1 SEHNR, CDR2 FQNEAQ (reference sequence). The germline V and J ends were trimmed by 1 base and 6 bases, with 6 bases remaining between them. The CDR3 here is CASSLDEDGYTF. As DNA, the CDR3 is TGTGCCAGCAGCTTAGATGAGGATGGCTACACCTTC.

CDR3 sequence (DNA): TGTGCCAGCAGCTCGGGGGACAGCTACGAGCAGTACTTC. Translation: CASSSGDSYEQYF. This sequence joins TRBV7-8 and TRBJ2-7; a weak D match, TRBD1 (7 bases). Per the germline V gene, CDR1 is SGHVS and CDR2 is FQNEAQ. This CDR3 contains 13 residues. Deletions cut 4 bases from V and 3 bases from J, with 10 bases between.

With regard to this clone: The junction departs from the called germline gene at one end, perhaps through a read error. The chain links TRBV10-3 to TRBJ2-7, with 9 bases aligning to TRBD1. Germline CDR1 reads ENHRY; CDR2 reads SYGVKD. The CDR3 loop spans 14 amino acids. The CDR3 coding sequence is TGTGCCAGCAGTGCTGGGACAGGGATCTACGAGCAGTACTTC. It specifies CASSAGTGIYEQYF.

V is TRBV5-1 and J is TRBJ1-1; D not resolved. Germline CDR1 is SGHRS and CDR2 is YFSETQ. V dropped 5 bases and J dropped 1 base, with 9 bases sitting between them. The CDR3 sequence is 13 residues long. CDR3 loop: CASRYAPNTEAFF. CDR3 coding DNA: TGCGCCAGCAGATACGCGCCGAACACTGAAGCTTTCTTT.

The chain uses TRBV7-9 and TRBJ2-7; D perhaps matches TRBD2 (6 bases). The V end was cut by 3 bases, the J end by 5 bases, with 14 bases between. This CDR3 spans 14 amino acids. Germline values: CDR1 SEHNR, CDR2 FQNEAQ (reference sequence). The CDR3 DNA follows: TGTGCCAGCAGCTTGTCCGGGGGACCCAACGAGCAGTACTTC. It specifies CASSLSGGPNEQYF.

The CDR3 coding sequence is TGTGCCAGCACCCTATCTAGGGGATTGAACACTGAAGCTTTCTTT. Encoded protein: CASTLSRGLNTEAFF. This chain uses TRBV28 with TRBJ1-1, with a weak D call TRBD1 (5 bases). The V and J ends lost 7 bases and 0 bases respectively, with 15 bases between them. CDR3 length: 15 amino acids. The V gene's germline CDR1 is MDHEN and CDR2 SYDVKM. Together with reference TRBV28 and TRBJ1-1, the CDR3 gives the full variable domain: DVKVTQSSRYLVKRTGEKVFLECVQDMDHENMFWYRQDPGLGLRLIYFSYDVKMKEKGDIPEGYSVSREKKERFSLILESASTNQTSMYLCASTLSRGLNTEAFFGQGTRLTVV.

CDR3 coding DNA: TGTGCCAGCAGCTTAGTTGCGGGAGTGAATGAGCAGTTCTTC. This codes for CASSLVAGVNEQFF. The gene calls are TRBV11-3 and TRBJ2-1; 7 nucleotides align to TRBD2. V was pared by 1 base and J by 7 bases, with 4 bases of the junction left unmatched. The CDR3 totals 14 residues. Germline CDR1 SGHNT, CDR2 YENEEA.